The T cell receptor beta chain under discussion was sequenced for a study of blood T cell repertoires in COVID-19. Across the study: The cDNA or gDNA used as material had been derived from T cells, B-cell-depleted T cells, or PBMCs.

The CDR3 is 12 amino acids. CDR1 is ENHRY, CDR2 SYGVKD, per germline. With 6 bases clipped from V and 9 bases from J, the junction kept 4 bases outside the gene matches. The table came from immunoSEQ multiplex PCR; TCRdb's copy has only in-frame clones and leaves some out. The sample has 100,000 to 150,000 clones, around 88% seen once. The source of this sequence is a human donor in a cohort sampled during active COVID-19. The sequenced material came from peripheral blood. V is TRBV10-3 and J is TRBJ2-1; 8 bases map to TRBD1. CDR3 in amino acids: CAIRAGGREQFF. CDR3 nucleotide sequence: TGTGCCATCAGGGCAGGGGGCCGTGAGCAGTTCTTC.